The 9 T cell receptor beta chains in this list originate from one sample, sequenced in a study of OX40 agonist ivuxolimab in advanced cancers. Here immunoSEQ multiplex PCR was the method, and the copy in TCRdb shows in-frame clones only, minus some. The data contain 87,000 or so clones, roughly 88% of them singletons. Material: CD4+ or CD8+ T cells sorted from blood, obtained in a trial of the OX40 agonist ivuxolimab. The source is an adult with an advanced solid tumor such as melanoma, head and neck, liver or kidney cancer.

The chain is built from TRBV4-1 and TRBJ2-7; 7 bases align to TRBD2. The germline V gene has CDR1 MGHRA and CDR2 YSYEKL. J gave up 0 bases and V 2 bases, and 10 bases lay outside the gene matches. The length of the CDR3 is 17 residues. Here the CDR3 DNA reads TGCGCCAGCAGCCAATTCCCTAGCGGCTCCAACTCCTACGAGCAGTACTTC. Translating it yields CASSQFPSGSNSYEQYF.

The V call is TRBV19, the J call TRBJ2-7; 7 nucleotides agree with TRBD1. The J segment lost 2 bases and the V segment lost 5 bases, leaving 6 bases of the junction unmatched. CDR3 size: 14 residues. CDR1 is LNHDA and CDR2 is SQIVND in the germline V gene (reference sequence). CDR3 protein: CASSPVTGTYEQYF. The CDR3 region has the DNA TGTGCCAGTAGTCCTGTGACAGGGACCTACGAGCAGTACTTC.

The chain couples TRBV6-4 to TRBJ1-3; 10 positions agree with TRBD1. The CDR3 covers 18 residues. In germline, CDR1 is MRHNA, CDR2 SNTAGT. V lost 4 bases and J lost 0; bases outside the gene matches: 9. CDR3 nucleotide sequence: TGTGCCAGCAGTGTAAGGGACAGGGGCAATTCCTCTGGAAACACCATATATTTT. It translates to CASSVRDRGNSSGNTIYF.

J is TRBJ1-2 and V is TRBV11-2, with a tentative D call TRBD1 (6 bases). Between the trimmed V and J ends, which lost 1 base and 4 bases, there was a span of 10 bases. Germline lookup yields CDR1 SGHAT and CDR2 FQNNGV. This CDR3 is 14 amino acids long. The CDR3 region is CASSLGRGLYGYTF. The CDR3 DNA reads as TGTGCCAGCAGCTTAGGCAGGGGACTCTATGGCTACACCTTC.

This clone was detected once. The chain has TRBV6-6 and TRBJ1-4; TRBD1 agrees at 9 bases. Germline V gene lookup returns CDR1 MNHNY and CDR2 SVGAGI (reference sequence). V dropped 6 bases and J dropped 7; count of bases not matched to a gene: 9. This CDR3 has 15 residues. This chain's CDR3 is CASSLVGQGAEKLFF. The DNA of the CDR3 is TGTGCCAGCAGCCTGGTGGGACAGGGTGCTGAAAAACTGTTTTTT.

CDR3 loop: CASSIAFTGGRNTEAFF. The CDR3 bases are TGTGCCAGTAGTATAGCGTTCACAGGGGGGAGGAACACTGAAGCTTTCTTT. The genes are TRBV19 and TRBJ1-1, with 8 bases lining up with TRBD1. V dropped 1 base and J dropped 1; count of bases not matched to a gene: 8. The length of the CDR3 is 17 residues. Germline V gene lookup returns CDR1 LNHDA and CDR2 SQIVND (reference sequence).

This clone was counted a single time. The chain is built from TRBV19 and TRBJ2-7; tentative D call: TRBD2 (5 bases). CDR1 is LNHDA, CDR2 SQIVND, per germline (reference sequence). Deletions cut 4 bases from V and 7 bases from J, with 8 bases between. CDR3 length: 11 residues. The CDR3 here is CASSTGWEQYF. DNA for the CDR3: TGTGCCAGTAGTACGGGATGGGAGCAGTACTTC.

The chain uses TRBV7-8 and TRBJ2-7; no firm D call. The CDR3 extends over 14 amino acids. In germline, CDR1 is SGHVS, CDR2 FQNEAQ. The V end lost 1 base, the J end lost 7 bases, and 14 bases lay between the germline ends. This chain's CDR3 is CASSLVASTWEQYF. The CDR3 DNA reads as TGTGCCAGCAGCTTAGTAGCCTCCACCTGGGAGCAGTACTTC.

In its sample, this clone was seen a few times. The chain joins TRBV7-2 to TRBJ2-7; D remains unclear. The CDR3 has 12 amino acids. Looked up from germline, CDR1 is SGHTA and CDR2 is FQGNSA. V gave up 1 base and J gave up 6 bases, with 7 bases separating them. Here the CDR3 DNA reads TGTGCCAGCAGCTTAGGGTTCGGCGAGCAGTACTTC. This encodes CASSLGFGEQYF.